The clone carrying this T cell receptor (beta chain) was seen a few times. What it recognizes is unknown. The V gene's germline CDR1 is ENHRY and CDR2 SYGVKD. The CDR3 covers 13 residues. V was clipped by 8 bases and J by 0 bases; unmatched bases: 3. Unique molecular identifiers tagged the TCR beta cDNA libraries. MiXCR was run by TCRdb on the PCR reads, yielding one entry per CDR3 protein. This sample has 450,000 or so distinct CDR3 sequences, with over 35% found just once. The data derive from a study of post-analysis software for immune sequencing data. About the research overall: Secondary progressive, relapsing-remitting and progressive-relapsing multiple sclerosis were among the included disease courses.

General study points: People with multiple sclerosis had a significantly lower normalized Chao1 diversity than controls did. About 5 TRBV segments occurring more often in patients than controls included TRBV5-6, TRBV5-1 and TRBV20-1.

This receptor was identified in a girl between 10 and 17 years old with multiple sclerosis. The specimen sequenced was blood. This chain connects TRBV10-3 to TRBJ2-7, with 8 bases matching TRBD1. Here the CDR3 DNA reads TGTGCCATCGGGGACAGGAGCTCCTACGAGCAGTACTTC. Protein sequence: CAIGDRSSYEQYF.